What follows are 27 T cell receptor beta chains derived from one specimen sequenced in a study of cytomegalovirus exposure and HLA in healthy donors. Both 60 Vbeta primers and 13 Jbeta primers went into the PCR. Produced via immunoSEQ multiplex PCR; TCRdb's table is partial and in-frame only. The data show around 170,000 clones, 80% seen once. The material sequenced was PBMCs. All receptors derive from a woman in her thirties in good health and CMV-seronegative.

The chain uses TRBV7-2 and TRBJ2-3; D is perhaps TRBD1 (6 bases). This CDR3 has 16 residues. Germline V lookup: CDR1 SGHTA, CDR2 FQGNSA. Trimming left V 1 base short and J 0 bases short, with 11 bases between. Here the CDR3 reads CASSLGGLSSTDTQYF. DNA for the CDR3: TGTGCCAGCAGCTTAGGGGGGCTATCTAGCACAGATACGCAGTATTTT.

This clone came up a few times. The chain combines TRBV25-1 with TRBJ1-2, with TRBD1 matching 8 bases. V lost 5 bases, J lost 4 bases, and 6 bases stayed unmatched. There are 14 residues in the CDR3. The germline CDR1 and CDR2 sequences are MGHDK and SYGVNS. CDR3 region: CASSPWDRSYGYTF. The CDR3 nucleotides read TGTGCCAGCAGTCCCTGGGACAGGTCCTATGGCTACACCTTC.

This chain links TRBV7-6 with TRBJ2-5; 9 bases match TRBD1. CDR1 is SGHVS, CDR2 FNYEAQ, per germline. The CDR3 has 17 amino acids. The V segment lost 1 base and the J segment 6 bases; nucleotides outside the gene matches: 12. For the CDR3, the DNA is TGTGCCAGCAGCTTAGACAGGGGGCTAGTAAAAGGGAAGACCCAGTACTTC. Its translation is CASSLDRGLVKGKTQYF.

V and J are TRBV2 and TRBJ1-2, with D unclear. V dropped 8 bases and J dropped 3 bases, with 10 bases sitting between them. The CDR3 totals 12 residues. The germline V gene has CDR1 SNHLY and CDR2 FYNNEI. The CDR3: CASPRIDYGYTF. CDR3 nucleotides: TGTGCCAGCCCCCGTATAGACTATGGCTACACCTTC.

The chain uses TRBV11-2 and TRBJ1-1; no reliable D call. Trimming left V 0 bases short and J 4 bases short, with 6 bases between. The CDR3 runs to 13 residues. The germline gives CDR1 SGHAT, CDR2 FQNNGV. The CDR3 loop is CASSLDIVTEAFF. The CDR3 region has the DNA TGTGCCAGCAGCTTAGATATAGTCACTGAAGCTTTCTTT.

The rearrangement joins TRBV4-2 to TRBJ1-2; 8 bases are a match to TRBD1. The CDR3 consists of 19 residues. Germline CDR1 reads LGHNA; CDR2 reads YNFKEQ. V was clipped by 1 base and J by 8 bases; unmatched bases: 21. The CDR3 region is CASSQALGPNSDRGQGYTF. The CDR3 nucleotides are TGTGCCAGCAGCCAAGCCCTGGGCCCTAATTCCGACAGGGGTCAGGGCTACACCTTC.

This clone was picked up one time. The chain carries TRBV29-1 and TRBJ1-1; D might be TRBD1 (5 bases). CDR1 is SQVTM, CDR2 ANQGSEA, per germline. Trimming removed 4 bases at V and 0 bases at J, with 9 bases between. This CDR3 is 13 amino acids long. The CDR3 sequence: CSVAGILNTEAFF. CDR3 bases: TGCAGCGTTGCAGGGATATTGAACACTGAAGCTTTCTTT.

The chain recombines TRBV9 with TRBJ2-3; TRBD2 agrees at 8 bases. The CDR3 totals 17 residues. Trimming took 0 bases from V and 3 from J; bases not matched to a gene: 9. Germline V gives CDR1 SGDLS, CDR2 YYNGEE. For the CDR3, the DNA is TGTGCCAGCAGCGTAGACCCCACGGGACTAGTGACAGATACGCAGTATTTT. Amino acids: CASSVDPTGLVTDTQYF.

The V gene is TRBV27, the J gene TRBJ1-4, with D tentatively TRBD1 (6 bases). Germline V lookup: CDR1 MNHEY, CDR2 SMNVEV (reference sequence). CDR3 length equals 15 residues. V lost 7 bases and J 7 bases, leaving 19 bases between the germline ends. The CDR3 here is CASTSARGGSEKLFF. The CDR3 nucleotides are TGTGCCAGCACCTCAGCCAGGGGTGGCAGTGAAAAACTGTTTTTT. The whole variable domain, remainder taken from reference TRBV27 and TRBJ1-4, is EAQVTQNPRYLITVTGKKLTVTCSQNMNHEYMSWYRQDPGLGLRQIYYSMNVEVTDKGDVPEGYKVSRKEKRNFPLILESPSPNQTSLYFCASTSARGGSEKLFFGSGTQLSVL.

The CDR3 region is CASSGQEDNEKLFF. The CDR3 DNA reads as TGTGCCAGCAGCGGACAGGAAGATAATGAAAAACTGTTTTTT. V gene TRBV9 combines with J gene TRBJ1-4; tentative D call: TRBD1 (6 bases). Trimming shortened V by 3 bases and J by 4 bases, and 10 bases separated the two germline ends. This CDR3 comprises 14 residues. Germline CDR1 and CDR2: SGDLS and YYNGEE.

This chain connects TRBV6-5 to TRBJ1-6; a possible D gene is TRBD1 (6 bases). The V end was cut by 0 bases, the J end by 7 bases, with 13 bases between. CDR1 and CDR2 (germline): MNHEY, SVGAGI. This CDR3 is built from 16 residues. Here the CDR3 reads CASSYSAGGGNSPLHF. CDR3 nucleotide sequence: TGTGCCAGCAGTTACTCAGCGGGGGGCGGGAATTCACCCCTCCACTTT.

The rearrangement joins TRBV5-6 to TRBJ1-4; maybe TRBD1 (6 bases). V lost 4 bases and J lost 8, with 18 bases in between. The CDR3 totals 15 residues. Germline CDR1 SGHDT, CDR2 YYEEEE. The CDR3 sequence: CASSPFWGPGEKLFF. CDR3 nucleotides: TGTGCCAGCAGCCCCTTCTGGGGGCCGGGAGAAAAACTGTTTTTT.

This chain connects TRBV27 to TRBJ1-2; 7 bases are a match to TRBD1. Unmatched junction bases numbered 9, after V lost 6 bases and J lost 8 bases. The CDR3 runs to 13 residues. Germline assignment: CDR1 MNHEY and CDR2 SMNVEV (reference sequence). This CDR3 reads CASSPQGVRGYTF. CDR3 sequence (DNA): TGTGCCAGCAGCCCCCAGGGGGTGCGCGGCTACACCTTC.

V is TRBV5-4 and J is TRBJ1-1, with 7 bases aligning to TRBD1. This CDR3 has 14 amino acids. J gave up 3 bases and V 4 bases, and 6 bases lay outside the gene matches. Germline V CDR1 and CDR2: SGHNT, YYREEE (reference sequence). This CDR3 reads CASSSGQADTEAFF. The CDR3 DNA sequence: TGTGCCAGCAGCAGCGGACAGGCTGACACTGAAGCTTTCTTT.

V usage is TRBV4-1 and J usage is TRBJ2-7, with TRBD2 identical over 10 bases. J lost 2 bases, V lost 0 bases, and 7 bases had no gene match. The CDR3 sequence is 17 residues long. Germline CDR1 is MGHRA and CDR2 is YSYEKL. The DNA for the CDR3 is TGCGCCAGCAGCCAAGATAAACTAGCGGGGTCAACCTACGAGCAGTACTTC. This codes for CASSQDKLAGSTYEQYF.

This chain joins TRBV7-9 and TRBJ1-1; weak D call: TRBD1 (5 bases). Germline loops: CDR1 SEHNR, CDR2 FQNEAQ (reference sequence). Deletions cut 6 bases from V and 5 bases from J, with 13 bases between. The CDR3 loop spans 13 amino acids. The DNA of the CDR3 is TGTGCCAGCAGTACGGGGGGAGTGACTGAAGCTTTCTTT. This sequence encodes CASSTGGVTEAFF.

The chain recombines TRBV16 with TRBJ2-7; D may be TRBD1 (6 bases). V was cut by 3 bases and J by 2 bases, with 14 bases left in between. The CDR3 is 15 residues long. Germline V gene lookup returns CDR1 KGHSY and CDR2 FQNENV. The CDR3 is CASSQGTFAPYEQYF. DNA of the CDR3: TGTGCCAGCAGCCAGGGGACATTTGCCCCCTACGAGCAGTACTTC. Full variable domain (outside the CDR3, taken from reference TRBV16 and TRBJ2-7): GEEVAQTPKHLVRGEGQKAKLYCAPIKGHSYVFWYQQVLKNEFKFLISFQNENVFDETGMPKERFSAKCLPNSPCSLEIQATKLEDSAVYFCASSQGTFAPYEQYFGPGTRLTVT.

The V and J genes are TRBV9 and TRBJ2-5; 12 positions agree with TRBD2. Germline CDR1 and CDR2: SGDLS and YYNGEE. The CDR3 is 17 residues long. V lost 1 base and J lost 3; bases outside the gene matches: 7. This CDR3 is CASSVSSGGAGEETQYF. Here the CDR3 DNA reads TGTGCCAGCAGCGTATCTAGCGGGGGGGCAGGGGAAGAGACCCAGTACTTC.

The genes are TRBV6-5 and TRBJ1-4; TRBD1 agrees at 9 bases. The CDR3 extends over 15 amino acids. J was trimmed by 4 bases and V by 6 bases; bases with no gene match: 6. Germline V gene data show CDR1 as MNHEY and CDR2 as SVGAGI. Here the CDR3 DNA reads TGTGCCAGCAGACCCGCGGGACAGGGTAATGAAAAACTGTTTTTT. It specifies CASRPAGQGNEKLFF.

There are a few counts of this clone. V is TRBV7-2 and J is TRBJ1-5; D gene uncertain. The CDR3 runs to 15 residues. Germline V CDR1 and CDR2: SGHTA, FQGNSA. The V gene lost 0 bases and the J gene lost 7 bases, with 13 bases spanning the gap. CDR3 DNA sequence: TGTGCCAGCAGCTTAGCCGCCGCCAATCAGCAGCCCCAGCATTTT. Translation: CASSLAAANQQPQHF.

This clone was seen just once. The V gene is TRBV7-8, the J gene TRBJ2-2; the match to TRBD1 covers 7 bases. Germline-derived CDR1 and CDR2 are SGHVS and FQNEAQ. The CDR3 loop spans 15 amino acids. The trim removed 4 bases at V and 3 bases at J, leaving 5 bases unmatched. The CDR3 reads CASSSTGVDTGELFF. As DNA, the CDR3 is TGTGCCAGCAGCTCCACAGGGGTGGACACCGGGGAGCTGTTTTTT.

The chain combines TRBV18 with TRBJ1-3, with 7 positions matching TRBD1. Looked up from germline, CDR1 is KGHSH and CDR2 is LQKENI. The CDR3 is made up of 14 amino acids. V was pared by 3 bases and J by 3 bases, with 2 bases of the junction left unmatched. CDR3 DNA: TGTGCCAGCTCACCCGGGACAGATGGAAACACCATATATTTT. Encoded protein: CASSPGTDGNTIYF.

The CDR3 DNA reads as TGTGCCAGCAGCTTATTAGGGGGCCCGAACACTGAAGCTTTCTTT. It yields the protein CASSLLGGPNTEAFF. The genes are TRBV7-9 and TRBJ1-1; TRBD1 agrees at 7 bases. CDR1 SEHNR and CDR2 FQNEAQ come from the germline V gene (reference sequence). The CDR3 is 15 amino acids. V gave up 2 bases and J gave up 1 base; unmatched junction bases: 4.

This chain links TRBV7-2 with TRBJ2-3, with 13 bases identical to TRBD2. The germline V gene has CDR1 SGHTA and CDR2 FQGNSA. The CDR3 contains 18 residues. V was pared by 5 bases and J by 6 bases, with 14 bases of the junction left unmatched. The CDR3 region is CASSQIRLAGGGGDTQYF. Here the CDR3 DNA reads TGTGCCAGCAGCCAAATCCGACTAGCGGGGGGTGGAGGGGATACGCAGTATTTT. Full variable domain (missing parts from reference TRBV7-2 and TRBJ2-3): GAGVSQSPSNKVTEKGKDVELRCDPISGHTALYWYRQSLGQGLEFLIYFQGNSAPDKSGLPSDRFSAERTGGSVSTLTIQRTQQEDSAVYLCASSQIRLAGGGGDTQYFGPGTRLTVL.

The chain uses TRBV6-6 and TRBJ2-7, with 11 bases aligning to TRBD1. The CDR3 consists of 14 residues. V lost 6 bases, J lost 3 bases, and 4 bases stayed unmatched. Germline V gene sequence: CDR1 MNHNY, CDR2 SVGAGI (reference sequence). CDR3 DNA sequence: TGTGCCAGCAGCCACGGGACAGGGGGCTACGAGCAGTACTTC. Translated: CASSHGTGGYEQYF.

The chain has TRBV6-5 and TRBJ1-5, with D possibly being TRBD1 (6 bases). Germline V gene data show CDR1 as MNHEY and CDR2 as SVGAGI. V was shortened by 0 bases and J by 4 bases, with 10 bases between the two germline ends. The CDR3 length is 15 residues. In DNA, the CDR3 is TGTGCCAGCAGTTACTCGGACAGCCGGAATCAGCCCCAGCATTTT. Amino acid sequence: CASSYSDSRNQPQHF.

The chain links TRBV19 to TRBJ2-4; TRBD1 agrees at 7 bases. The J segment lost 2 bases and the V segment lost 7 bases, leaving 8 bases of the junction unmatched. Germline-derived CDR1 and CDR2 are LNHDA and SQIVND (reference sequence). This CDR3 has 15 residues. In DNA form, the CDR3 reads TGTGCCAGTATGGACAGGCGATTGTCCAAAAACATTCAGTACTTC. Translation: CASMDRRLSKNIQYF.